What follows are 8 T cell receptor beta chains derived from one specimen sequenced in a study of naive CD8 T cells in extremely preterm neonates. The protocol was immunoSEQ multiplex PCR, while the TCRdb copy is restricted to in-frame clones and leaves out a portion. The sample has several thousand clones, 98% seen once. Material: naive CD8+ T cells from blood. These receptors originate from a human donor in good health.

The V gene is TRBV28, the J gene TRBJ2-1; 7 bases match TRBD1. Germline loops: CDR1 MDHEN, CDR2 SYDVKM. CDR3 size: 13 residues. J lost 5 bases, V lost 6 bases, and 4 bases had no gene match. CDR3 residues: CASRSTGDNEQFF. CDR3 nucleotide sequence: TGTGCCAGCAGATCCACAGGGGACAATGAGCAGTTCTTC.

This chain connects TRBV4-1 to TRBJ1-1; D not certain. This CDR3 has 14 residues. Germline-derived CDR1 and CDR2 are MGHRA and YSYEKL. Between the trimmed V and J ends, which lost 4 bases and 0 bases, there was a span of 9 bases. The CDR3 coding sequence is TGCGCCAGCAGCCCCATTCCCCTGAACACTGAAGCTTTCTTT. It encodes CASSPIPLNTEAFF.

This chain connects TRBV28 to TRBJ2-3; 8 nucleotides line up with TRBD2. The germline V gene encodes CDR1 MDHEN and CDR2 SYDVKM. Trimming at V came to 4 bases and at J to 0 bases, leaving 12 bases not matched to a gene. The CDR3 runs 18 residues. The CDR3 is CASSSTKTSVPSTDTQYF. The CDR3 bases are TGTGCCAGCAGTTCAACCAAGACTAGCGTCCCTAGCACAGATACGCAGTATTTT.

Only one count was recorded for this clone. The chain carries TRBV5-1 and TRBJ2-7, with TRBD2 matching 10 bases. V lost 0 bases, J lost 4 bases, and 10 bases stayed unmatched. Germline-derived CDR1 and CDR2 are SGHRS and YFSETQ. CDR3 length: 17 residues. This chain's CDR3 is CASSLEGLAGVGYEQYF. Written as DNA, the CDR3 is TGCGCCAGCAGCTTGGAGGGCCTAGCGGGAGTTGGGTACGAGCAGTACTTC.

The J gene is TRBJ2-5, the V gene TRBV28, with 7 bases fitting TRBD2. The last part of the DNA fits TRBJ2-7 better; the J call may be wrong. From germline, CDR1 is MDHEN and CDR2 SYDVKM. This CDR3 has 14 residues. The CDR3 DNA sequence: TGTGCCAGCAGTTTTGGCGGGAGAGGGTACGAGCAGTACTTC. Translation: CASSFGGRGYEQYF.

The CDR3 coding sequence is TGTGCCAGCAGTCCTTTGACAGGAGGAACTGAAGCTTTCTTT. Its translation: CASSPLTGGTEAFF. The rearrangement links TRBV28 to TRBJ1-1, with D perhaps TRBD1 (6 bases). This CDR3 comprises 14 residues. The V end lost 5 bases, the J end lost 5 bases, and 15 bases lay between the germline ends. The germline V gene has CDR1 MDHEN and CDR2 SYDVKM. Based on the CDR3 plus reference TRBV28 and TRBJ1-1, the full variable domain is DVKVTQSSRYLVKRTGEKVFLECVQDMDHENMFWYRQDPGLGLRLIYFSYDVKMKEKGDIPEGYSVSREKKERFSLILESASTNQTSMYLCASSPLTGGTEAFFGQGTRLTVV.

V and J are TRBV9 and TRBJ2-1; TRBD2 aligns across 11 bases. Germline CDR1 SGDLS, CDR2 YYNGEE. J was trimmed by 2 bases and V by 4 bases; bases with no gene match: 8. CDR3 length: 17 residues. CDR3 residues: CASSTVPGLAAYNEQFF. CDR3 DNA: TGTGCCAGCAGCACAGTTCCGGGACTAGCGGCCTACAATGAGCAGTTCTTC.

The chain combines TRBV6-5 with TRBJ1-1; D may be TRBD1 (5 bases). The germline gives CDR1 MNHEY, CDR2 SVGAGI. Between the trimmed V and J ends, which lost 0 bases and 0 bases, there was a span of 8 bases. The CDR3 totals 15 residues. Here the CDR3 DNA reads TGTGCCAGCAGTTACTCGGGGCCGTTGAACACTGAAGCTTTCTTT. Its protein product is CASSYSGPLNTEAFF.